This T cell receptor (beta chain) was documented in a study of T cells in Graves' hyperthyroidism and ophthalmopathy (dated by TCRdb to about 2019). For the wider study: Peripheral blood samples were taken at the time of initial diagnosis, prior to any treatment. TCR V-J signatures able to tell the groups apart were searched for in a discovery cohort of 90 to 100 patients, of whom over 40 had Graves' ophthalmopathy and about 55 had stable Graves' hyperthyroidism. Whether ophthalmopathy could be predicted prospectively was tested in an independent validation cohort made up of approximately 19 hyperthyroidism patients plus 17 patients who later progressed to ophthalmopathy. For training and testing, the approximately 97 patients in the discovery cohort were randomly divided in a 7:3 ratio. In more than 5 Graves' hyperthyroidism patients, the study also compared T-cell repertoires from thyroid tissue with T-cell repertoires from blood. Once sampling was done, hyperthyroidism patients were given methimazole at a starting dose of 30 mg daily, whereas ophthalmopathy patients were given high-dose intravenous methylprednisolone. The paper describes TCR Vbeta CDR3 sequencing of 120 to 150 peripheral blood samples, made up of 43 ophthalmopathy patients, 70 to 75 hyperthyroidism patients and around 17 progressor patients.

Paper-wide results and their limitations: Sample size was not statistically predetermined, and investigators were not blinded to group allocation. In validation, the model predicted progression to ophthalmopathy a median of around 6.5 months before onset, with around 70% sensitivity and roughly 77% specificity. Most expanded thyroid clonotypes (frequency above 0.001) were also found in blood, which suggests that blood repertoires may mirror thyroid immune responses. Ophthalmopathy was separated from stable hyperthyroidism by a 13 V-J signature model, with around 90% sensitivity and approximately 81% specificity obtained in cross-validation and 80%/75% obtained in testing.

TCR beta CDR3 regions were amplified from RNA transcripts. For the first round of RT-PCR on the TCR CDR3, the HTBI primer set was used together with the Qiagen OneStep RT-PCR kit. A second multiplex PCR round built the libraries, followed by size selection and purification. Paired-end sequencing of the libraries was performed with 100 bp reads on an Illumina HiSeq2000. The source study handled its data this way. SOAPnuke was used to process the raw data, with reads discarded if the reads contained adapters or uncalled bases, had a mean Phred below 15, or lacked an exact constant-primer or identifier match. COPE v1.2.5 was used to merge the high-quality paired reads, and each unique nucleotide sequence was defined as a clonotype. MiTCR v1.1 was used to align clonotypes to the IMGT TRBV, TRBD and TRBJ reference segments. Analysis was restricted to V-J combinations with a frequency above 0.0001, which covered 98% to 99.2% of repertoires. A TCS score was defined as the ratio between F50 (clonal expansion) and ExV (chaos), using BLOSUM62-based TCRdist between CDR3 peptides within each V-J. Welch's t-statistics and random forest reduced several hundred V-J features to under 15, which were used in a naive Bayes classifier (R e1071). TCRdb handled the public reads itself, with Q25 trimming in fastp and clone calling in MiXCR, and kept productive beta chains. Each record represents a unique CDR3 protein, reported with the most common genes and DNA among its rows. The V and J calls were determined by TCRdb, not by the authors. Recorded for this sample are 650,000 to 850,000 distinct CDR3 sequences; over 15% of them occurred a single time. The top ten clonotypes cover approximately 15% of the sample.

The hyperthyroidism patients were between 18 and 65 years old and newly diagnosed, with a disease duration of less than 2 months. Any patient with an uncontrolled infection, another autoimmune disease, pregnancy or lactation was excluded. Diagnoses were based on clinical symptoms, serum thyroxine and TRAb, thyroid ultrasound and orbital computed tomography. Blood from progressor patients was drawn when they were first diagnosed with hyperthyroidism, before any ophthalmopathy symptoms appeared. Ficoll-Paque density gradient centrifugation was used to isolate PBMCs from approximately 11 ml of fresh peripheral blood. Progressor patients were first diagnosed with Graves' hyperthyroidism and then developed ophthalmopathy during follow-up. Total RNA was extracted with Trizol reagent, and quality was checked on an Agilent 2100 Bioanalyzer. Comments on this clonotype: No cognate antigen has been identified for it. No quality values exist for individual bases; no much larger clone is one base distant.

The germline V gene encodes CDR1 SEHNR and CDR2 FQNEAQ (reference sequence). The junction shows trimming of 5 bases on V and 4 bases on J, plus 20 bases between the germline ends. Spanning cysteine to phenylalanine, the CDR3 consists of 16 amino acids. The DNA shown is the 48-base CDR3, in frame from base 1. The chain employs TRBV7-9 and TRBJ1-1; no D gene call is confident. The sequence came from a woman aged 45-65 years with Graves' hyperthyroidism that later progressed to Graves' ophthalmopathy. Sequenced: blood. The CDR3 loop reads CASSPTPASRSTEAFF. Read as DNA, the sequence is TGTGCCAGCAGCCCCACCCCGGCGTCCCGGAGCACTGAAGCTTTCTTT.